This T cell receptor (beta chain) was sequenced in a study of T cell clones after liver transplantation (dated by TCRdb to between 2017 and 2020). About the full investigation: Samples were obtained from ITN030ST, a randomized trial in which withdrawal of immunosuppression was attempted within 2 years of liver transplantation. Donor-reactive T cell clones were identified using TCRbeta sequencing after a pre-transplant mixed lymphocyte reaction and were then followed in post-transplant blood. Third party-reactive TCRbeta sequences from pre-transplant MLRs were also identified as an antigen-independent comparator for donor-reactive sequences. Three of the eight recipients were HCV-positive; the others were transplanted for non-autoimmune, non-viral indications. Subjects received no induction therapy and standard immunosuppression until randomization at 12-24 months post-transplant. Tolerance meant complete immunosuppression withdrawal for at least one year without liver enzymes rising beyond twice the upper limit of normal. Blood samples were collected pre-transplant, pre-randomization before withdrawal, and post-randomization after either full withdrawal or failed withdrawal. The studied cohort comprised 8 liver transplant recipients, 3 classified as tolerant and 5 as non-tolerant.

Note on this clone: Its antigen is not yet known. No much larger clonotype is one base removed from it; base qualities were not supplied.

Thawed unstimulated PBMCs were stained for CD3, CD4 and CD8 and FACS-sorted into CD3+CD4+ and CD3+CD8+ populations. All 8 studied subjects were randomized to withdrawal of immunosuppression. The Qiagen DNeasy Blood and Tissue Kit was used for genomic DNA isolation. High-throughput TCRbeta CDR3 sequencing of frozen genomic DNA was performed by immunoSEQ, with PCR amplification, mapping, bias correction and internal controls included. On the authors' methods: Only productive rearrangements were retained, with each unique TCRbeta sequence defined by its CDR3 nucleotide sequence together with its V and J gene. For classification of a sequence as donor-reactive, at least 5-fold expansion in CFSE-low cells relative to unstimulated pre-transplant cells and a frequency of at least 0.01% were required. To ensure at least 90% detection power, minimum frequency thresholds were set for each subject based on that subject's lowest-template unstimulated sample. Jensen-Shannon divergence between the top 1000 TCRbeta sequences post-transplant and pre-transplant was used to measure repertoire turnover. Changes in detection of donor-reactive sequences were assessed with two-sided Fisher's exact tests. Sourced from immuneACCESS, this table was stored by TCRdb with only in-frame sequences that have V and J called. A share of the clones is absent; for the studies checked, an unresolved V gene accounts for under half, and the remainder has no known explanation. That table furnishes V, J and clone size, whereas the DNA furnished D and trimming. For this sample the table gives some 9,200 clones, of which over 60% were detected only once. Around a fifth of the sample belongs to the ten largest clones.

The CDR3 goes from the cysteine to the phenylalanine over 14 residues. Only CDR3 DNA remains: 42 bases, in frame from the first base. Trimming at the junction amounts to 3 bases on V and 0 bases on J, and the germline ends lie 9 bases apart. CDR1 and CDR2, looked up from the germline V gene, are MDHEN and SYDVKM. Overall results and qualifications from the work: In most of the 8 subjects, circulating donor-reactive CD4 TCRbeta sequences decreased significantly after transplant, regardless of tolerance or HCV status. The decline in donor-reactive sequences exceeded the decline in third party-reactive sequences, suggesting partial antigen-specific deletion that was unrelated to withdrawal success. The conclusions were considered preliminary, being limited by small, heterogeneous patient numbers and non-standardized post-transplant time points. Once repertoire turnover was taken into account, donor-reactive detection showed a significant reduction for CD4 in 7 of 8 subjects and for CD8 in 8 of 8. Because allograft tissue specimens were not available, migration of donor-reactive T cells into the graft, rather than deletion, may have occurred. In two subjects, low numbers of available donor cells limited the measurable donor-reactive repertoire.

This clonotype was sampled from a human patient who received a liver transplant. Some T cells present after a transplant may be cells of the graft donor. The V and J genes are TRBV28 and TRBJ2-7, with no D gene named confidently. The sample in question was CD8+ T cells from blood, obtained at the 15-month timepoint. The CDR3 is CASSFLLPSYEQYF. The bases are TGTGCCAGCAGTTTTCTTTTACCCTCCTACGAGCAGTACTTC.